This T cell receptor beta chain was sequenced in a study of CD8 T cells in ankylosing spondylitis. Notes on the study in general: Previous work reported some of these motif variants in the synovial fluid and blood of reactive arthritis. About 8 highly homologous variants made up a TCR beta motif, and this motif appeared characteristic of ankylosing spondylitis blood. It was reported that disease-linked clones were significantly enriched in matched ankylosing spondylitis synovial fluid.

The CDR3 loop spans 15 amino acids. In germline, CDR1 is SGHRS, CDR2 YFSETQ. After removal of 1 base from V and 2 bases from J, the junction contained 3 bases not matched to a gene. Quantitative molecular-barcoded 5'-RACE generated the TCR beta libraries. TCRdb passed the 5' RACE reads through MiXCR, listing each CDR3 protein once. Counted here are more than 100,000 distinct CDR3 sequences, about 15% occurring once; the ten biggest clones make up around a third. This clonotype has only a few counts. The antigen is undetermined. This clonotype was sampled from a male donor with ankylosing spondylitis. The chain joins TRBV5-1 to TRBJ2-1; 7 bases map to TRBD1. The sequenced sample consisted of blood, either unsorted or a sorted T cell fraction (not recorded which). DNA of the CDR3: TGCGCCAGCAGCTTGACAGGGGACACCTACAATGAGCAGTTCTTC. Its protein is CASSLTGDTYNEQFF.